The 20 T cell receptor beta chains given below trace back to one sample, sequenced in a study of CD8+ T cells in alopecia areata. Described treatment: oral pan-JAK inhibitor, 5-10 mg twice daily. Reverse transcribed after extraction, RNA yielded cDNA as the sequencing template. Assay: immunoSEQ multiplex PCR; the TCRdb copy retains only in-frame clones and omits some. This table has around 300,000 clones, roughly 60% appearing once. This material consisted of CD4+ T cells sorted from blood, taken at week 52, from a patient treated with tofacitinib. These TCRs come from a human donor with alopecia areata.

The genes are TRBV29-1 and TRBJ1-4; a possible D gene is TRBD1 (5 bases). The V end lost 6 bases, the J end lost 13 bases, and 15 bases lay between the germline ends. The CDR3 is made up of 11 amino acids. Germline lookup yields CDR1 SQVTM and CDR2 ANQGSEA. The CDR3 loop is CSVTSEGLLFF. DNA of the CDR3: TGCAGCGTAACAAGCGAGGGGTTACTGTTTTTT. The full variable domain, its missing parts supplied by reference TRBV29-1 and TRBJ1-4, is SAVISQKPSRDICQRGTSLTIQCQVDSQVTMMFWYRQQPGQSLTLIATANQGSEATYESGFVIDKFPISRPNLTFSTLTVSNMSPEDSSIYLCSVTSEGLLFFGSGTQLSVL.

This clone occurred a few times. The chain recombines TRBV5-6 with TRBJ2-2, with D unresolved. V lost 4 bases, J lost 3 bases, and 16 bases lay in between. CDR1 and CDR2 (germline): SGHDT, YYEEEE. This CDR3 is 16 amino acids long. This CDR3 reads CASSHPTARDTGELFF. Here the CDR3 DNA reads TGTGCCAGCAGCCACCCTACGGCCCGCGACACCGGGGAGCTGTTTTTT.

This clone appeared a single time. Other DNA sequences from this sample encode an identical CDR3 as well. This rearrangement joins TRBV5-1 to TRBJ2-7; no firm D call. V lost 4 bases and J lost 3, with 8 bases in between. Per germline, CDR1 SGHRS and CDR2 YFSETQ. This CDR3 is built from 12 residues. CDR3 sequence reads: CASSLGGYEQYF. The CDR3 DNA reads as TGCGCCAGCAGCCTCGGTGGCTACGAGCAGTACTTC.

This clone was seen ten or more times. The CDR3, as DNA: TGTGCCATCAGTGACCCCAAGCCCTTTAGCGGGGAGGGCACAGATACGCAGTATTTT. This translates into CAISDPKPFSGEGTDTQYF. This chain joins TRBV10-3 and TRBJ2-3, with 8 bases matching TRBD2. Germline-derived CDR1 and CDR2 are ENHRY and SYGVKD. The CDR3 covers 19 residues. V dropped 3 bases and J dropped 1; count of bases not matched to a gene: 15.

This clone showed up just once. The rearrangement links TRBV27 to TRBJ1-1; D perhaps matches TRBD1 (5 bases). Deletions cut 3 bases from V and 5 bases from J, with 16 bases between. This CDR3 is built from 15 residues. CDR1 and CDR2 from the germline V gene are MNHEY and SMNVEV (reference sequence). CDR3 loop: CASSFQGIAETEAFF. CDR3 nucleotides: TGTGCCAGCAGTTTCCAGGGAATTGCGGAAACTGAAGCTTTCTTT.

This chain joins TRBV5-1 and TRBJ1-6; the D is unclear. Trimming pared 4 bases from V and 0 bases from J, leaving 11 bases between. Germline assignment: CDR1 SGHRS and CDR2 YFSETQ. CDR3 length equals 16 residues. The CDR3 coding sequence is TGCGCCAGCAGCCTTGCGGGGAGCTCCTATAATTCACCCCTCCACTTT. This gives the protein CASSLAGSSYNSPLHF.

The J gene is TRBJ2-5, the V gene TRBV5-6; 8 positions agree with TRBD1. Germline V gives CDR1 SGHDT, CDR2 YYEEEE. This CDR3 contains 16 residues. J gave up 5 bases and V 3 bases, and 12 bases lay outside the gene matches. CDR3 DNA sequence: TGTGCCAGCAGCTCTCGGGACAGGAGCAACCGGGAGACCCAGTACTTC. Its translation is CASSSRDRSNRETQYF.

The chain combines TRBV30 with TRBJ2-7; tentatively, D is TRBD1 (5 bases). CDR1 GTSNPN and CDR2 SVGIG come from the germline V gene (reference sequence). The CDR3 contains 13 residues. The V gene lost 3 bases and the J gene lost 6 bases, with 15 bases spanning the gap. The CDR3 loop reads CAWRRSRVGEQYF. The CDR3 DNA reads as TGTGCCTGGAGACGGAGCAGGGTCGGCGAGCAGTACTTC.

The chain employs TRBV30 and TRBJ2-3; TRBD2 is a possible D gene (5 bases). V dropped 0 bases and J dropped 4 bases, with 14 bases sitting between them. The CDR3 consists of 15 residues. Looked up from germline, CDR1 is GTSNPN and CDR2 is SVGIG (reference sequence). The CDR3 region is CAWSVSNRAADTQYF. DNA of the CDR3: TGTGCCTGGAGTGTAAGTAATCGAGCGGCAGATACGCAGTATTTT.

The chain couples TRBV6-5 to TRBJ1-1; D ambiguous. The CDR3 runs to 15 residues. Between the trimmed V and J ends, which lost 5 bases and 4 bases, there was a span of 17 bases. Germline CDR1 and CDR2: MNHEY and SVGAGI. This CDR3 reads CASSPRPRRVTEAFF. In nucleotides, the CDR3 is TGTGCCAGCAGTCCACGGCCCCGGAGGGTCACTGAAGCTTTCTTT.

This chain uses TRBV2 with TRBJ2-3, with a tentative D call TRBD1 (5 bases). Deletions cut 2 bases from V and 7 bases from J, with 19 bases between. In germline, CDR1 is SNHLY, CDR2 FYNNEI. CDR3 length: 16 residues. The CDR3 DNA follows: TGTGCCAGCAGTGAACTAAGTGGGGCAGCGAGGAATACGCAGTATTTT. Protein product: CASSELSGAARNTQYF.

The chain is built from TRBV25-1 and TRBJ2-4; D not resolved. The germline CDR1 and CDR2 sequences are MGHDK and SYGVNS. This CDR3 comprises 14 residues. Deletions cut 8 bases from V and 5 bases from J, with 16 bases between. The CDR3 spells CASSPKAWENIQYF. The CDR3 DNA reads as TGTGCCAGCTCGCCGAAGGCCTGGGAAAACATTCAGTACTTC.

This clone was seen a handful of times. The same CDR3 arises from other DNA sequences in this sample as well. The V call is TRBV30, the J call TRBJ1-2; D gene uncertain. This CDR3 spans 11 amino acids. Per the germline V gene, CDR1 is GTSNPN and CDR2 is SVGIG (reference sequence). Trimming cost V 3 bases and J 4 bases, with 6 bases left between them. In nucleotides, the CDR3 is TGTGCCTGGAGCCGCCCCTATGGCTACACCTTC. This translates into CAWSRPYGYTF. The variable domain in full, completed from reference TRBV30 and TRBJ1-2, reads SQTIHQWPATLVQPVGSPLSLECTVEGTSNPNLYWYRQAAGRGLQLLFYSVGIGQISSEVPQNLSASRPQDRQFILSSKKLLLSDSGFYLCAWSRPYGYTFGSGTRLTVV.

There are a few counts of this clone. The chain carries TRBV7-9 and TRBJ2-1; 8 bases match TRBD2. Germline-derived CDR1 and CDR2 are SEHNR and FQNEAQ (reference sequence). This CDR3 is built from 16 residues. After removal of 2 bases from V and 1 base from J, the junction contained 4 bases not matched to a gene. The CDR3 nucleotides are TGTGCCAGCAGCTTATGGGCTAGCGGGTCCTACAATGAGCAGTTCTTC. This translates into CASSLWASGSYNEQFF.

V is TRBV6-1 and J is TRBJ2-4; D gene uncertain. The CDR3 sequence is 13 residues long. CDR1 MNHNS and CDR2 SASEGT come from the germline V gene. The V and J ends lost 3 bases and 0 bases respectively, with 3 bases between them. The DNA for the CDR3 is TGTGCCAGCAGTGACATAGCCAAAAACATTCAGTACTTC. Translated, it gives CASSDIAKNIQYF.

CDR3 residues: CASSLADRYNEQFF. For the CDR3, the DNA is TGTGCCAGCAGCTTGGCGGACAGGTACAATGAGCAGTTCTTC. The rearrangement joins TRBV5-4 to TRBJ2-1; 7 positions agree with TRBD1. Germline V CDR1 and CDR2: SGHNT, YYREEE (reference sequence). The CDR3 sequence is 14 residues long. The V and J ends lost 0 bases and 4 bases, in that order; junction bases with no gene match: 1.

The chain recombines TRBV23-1 with TRBJ2-5, with a weak D call TRBD1 (5 bases). TRBV23-1 is given ORF status, its function remaining uncertain. The V end lost 2 bases, the J end lost 3 bases, and 10 bases lay between the germline ends. The CDR3 covers 14 residues. In DNA form, the CDR3 reads TGCGCCAGCAGTCAAGAGACAGCGAAAGAGACCCAGTACTTC. This gives the protein CASSQETAKETQYF.

In this sample, this clone turned up a few times. The J gene is TRBJ2-1, the V gene TRBV7-3; 7 bases are a match to TRBD2. J was trimmed by 5 bases and V by 5 bases; bases with no gene match: 6. CDR3 size: 14 residues. The germline CDR1 and CDR2 sequences are SGHTA and FQGTGA. For the CDR3, the DNA is TGTGCCAGCAGCCGCTCACTAGCGAACAATGAGCAGTTCTTC. Translation gives CASSRSLANNEQFF.

This clone appeared a few times. This chain links TRBV30 with TRBJ1-1, with unresolved D. The CDR3 is 14 residues long. V lost 3 bases and J 0 bases, leaving 11 bases between the germline ends. Germline values: CDR1 GTSNPN, CDR2 SVGIG (reference sequence). DNA of the CDR3: TGTGCCTGGAGGACGGAGGCTGTGAACACTGAAGCTTTCTTT. Residues: CAWRTEAVNTEAFF.

This chain connects TRBV4-1 to TRBJ1-2; 9 bases align to TRBD1. The CDR3 sequence is 15 residues long. Trimming at V came to 0 bases and at J to 7 bases, leaving 6 bases not matched to a gene. Per germline, CDR1 MGHRA and CDR2 YSYEKL. The CDR3 DNA is TGCGCCAGCAGCCAAGAAGTAACAGGGGGCTCTGGCTACACCTTC. As protein: CASSQEVTGGSGYTF.